This TCR beta chain came from a study of CD8 T cells in ankylosing spondylitis. This clonotype was seen ten or more times. V lost 4 bases, J lost 3 bases, and 16 bases lay in between. Germline CDR1 is SGHNT and CDR2 is YYREEE (reference sequence). The CDR3 runs to 16 residues. TCRdb passed the 5' RACE reads through MiXCR, listing each CDR3 protein once. The sample has 36,000 or so distinct CDR3 sequences, about 11% seen once; the top ten hold around 21%. J is TRBJ2-2 and V is TRBV5-4; D might be TRBD2 (5 bases). Sequenced material: synovial fluid, either unsorted or a sorted T cell fraction (not recorded which). This receptor was taken from a male donor with ankylosing spondylitis. The CDR3 DNA reads TGTGCCAGCAGCCGCGGACTCTCCGATTACACCGGGGAGCTGTTTTTT. Protein product: CASSRGLSDYTGELFF.